The next 3 T cell receptor beta chains were all read from a single sample in a study of human T cells and chemical hapten exposure. MiXCR was run by TCRdb on the RACE reads, yielding one entry per CDR3 protein. The table includes about 73,000 distinct CDR3 sequences, about 8% detected once. Time point given: patch test 2, 6 weeks after DPC sensitization. Stated treatment: therapeutic diphenylcyclopropenone sensitization with weekly scalp DPC. Sequencing used whole blood, obtained in connection with sensitization to the hapten diphenylcyclopropenone (DPC). All receptors derive from a woman in her 50s with alopecia areata. Some clones in this sample may be carry-over from other donors' samples.

In this sample, this clonotype turned up many times. The J gene is TRBJ2-5, the V gene TRBV25-1; D is uncertain. Germline V CDR1 and CDR2: MGHDK, SYGVNS. The V and J ends lost 5 bases and 5 bases respectively, with 9 bases between them. CDR3 size: 12 residues. The CDR3 region is CASSPHKETQYF. CDR3 sequence (DNA): TGTGCCAGCAGTCCCCACAAGGAGACCCAGTACTTC.

The V gene is TRBV4-3, the J gene TRBJ2-7, with TRBD2 identical over 13 bases. The germline gives CDR1 LGHNA, CDR2 YSLEER. The CDR3 is 15 residues long. The ends lost 2 bases at V and 5 bases at J; junction bases unmatched: 3. This CDR3 is CASSQSGTSGDEQYF. In DNA form, the CDR3 reads TGCGCCAGCAGCCAATCCGGGACTAGCGGGGACGAGCAGTACTTC.

The chain carries TRBV20-1 and TRBJ1-5; unclear D gene. This CDR3 contains 14 residues. Germline CDR1 and CDR2: DFQATT and SNEGSKA (reference sequence). The V end was cut by 1 base, the J end by 2 bases, with 9 bases between. The CDR3 bases are TGCAGTGCTAGAGGATATAGAGGCAATCAGCCCCAGCATTTT. Encoded protein: CSARGYRGNQPQHF.